A single sample is the source of the 21 T cell receptor beta chains below, sequenced in a study of response to subunit inactivated influenza vaccine. TCRdb ran MiXCR on the RT-PCR reads and lists one entry per CDR3 protein. The sample has approximately 170,000 distinct CDR3 sequences; 13% to 15% are singletons. The sequencing here drew on CD8+ T cells sorted from PBMCs, taken approximately 5 days after vaccination. These receptor sequences come from a man in his forties or fifties who received an inactivated influenza vaccine.

The V gene is TRBV9, the J gene TRBJ1-2; D is unresolved. The V end was cut by 2 bases, the J end by 10 bases, with 18 bases between. Looked up from germline, CDR1 is SGDLS and CDR2 is YYNGEE. CDR3 length: 14 residues. For the CDR3, the DNA is TGTGCCAGCAGCGTGCTTAAGACGCAAGGAATCTACACCTTC. This sequence encodes CASSVLKTQGIYTF.

This clonotype was seen a few times. V and J are TRBV2 and TRBJ2-2; 8 bases match TRBD2. Germline CDR1 reads SNHLY; CDR2 reads FYNNEI. The V gene end was trimmed by 6 bases and the J gene end by 5 bases; junction bases not matched to a gene: 8. The CDR3 contains 15 residues. The CDR3 DNA follows: TGTGCCAGCAGGGCGGTAGCGGGAACAACCGGGGAGCTGTTTTTT. This gives the protein CASRAVAGTTGELFF.

At least ten counts were recorded for this clonotype. The chain has TRBV4-1 and TRBJ1-1; 8 bases are shared with TRBD1. Germline V gene lookup returns CDR1 MGHRA and CDR2 YSYEKL. The CDR3 runs to 14 residues. Trimming removed 4 bases from V and 5 bases from J; junction bases left unmatched: 6. CDR3 coding DNA: TGCGCCAGCAGCCTACGGACAGGGCAGACTGAAGCTTTCTTT. Encoded protein: CASSLRTGQTEAFF.

This clonotype was recorded a few times. V and J are TRBV7-8 and TRBJ2-7; D may be TRBD1 (6 bases). The CDR3 totals 15 residues. Trimming pared 5 bases from V and 0 bases from J, leaving 14 bases between. Germline CDR1 reads SGHVS; CDR2 reads FQNEAQ. In DNA form, the CDR3 reads TGTGCCAGCAGCGCGAGACAGGTTCTCTCCTACGAGCAGTACTTC. Translating gives CASSARQVLSYEQYF.

This clonotype was recorded a few times. The chain joins TRBV5-1 to TRBJ1-1, with D perhaps matching TRBD1 (6 bases). The CDR3 has 11 residues. The V end lost 4 bases, the J end lost 6 bases, and 7 bases lay between the germline ends. Germline-derived CDR1 and CDR2 are SGHRS and YFSETQ. Written as DNA, the CDR3 is TGCGCCAGCAGCCAGGGGCCTGAAGCTTTCTTT. Amino acids: CASSQGPEAFF.

The rearrangement links TRBV11-2 to TRBJ1-4, with a weak D call TRBD1 (5 bases). Germline CDR1 reads SGHAT; CDR2 reads FQNNGV. The V and J ends lost 1 base and 7 bases respectively, with 10 bases between them. This CDR3 region has 14 residues. The CDR3 sequence is CASSLGREGEKLFF. The CDR3 coding sequence is TGTGCCAGCAGCTTAGGCAGGGAAGGTGAAAAACTGTTTTTT.

This clonotype was picked up a small number of times. The V call is TRBV9, the J call TRBJ1-5; D gene uncertain. In germline, CDR1 is SGDLS, CDR2 YYNGEE. Trimming took 3 bases from V and 0 from J, leaving 10 bases between them. The CDR3 extends over 15 amino acids. The CDR3 DNA reads as TGTGCCAGCAGCGCGGGAGAGTATAGCAATCAGCCCCAGCATTTT. This translates into CASSAGEYSNQPQHF. The variable domain in full, with the rest retrieved from reference TRBV9 and TRBJ1-5, is DSGVTQTPKHLITATGQRVTLRCSPRSGDLSVYWYQQSLDQGLQFLIQYYNGEERAKGNILERFSAQQFPDLHSELNLSSLELGDSALYFCASSAGEYSNQPQHFGDGTRLSIL.

This chain connects TRBV2 to TRBJ2-5, with no clear D. Trimming took 6 bases from V and 2 from J, leaving 13 bases between them. The CDR3 consists of 14 residues. Germline CDR1 and CDR2: SNHLY and FYNNEI. DNA for the CDR3: TGTGCCAGCAGCCAAGGCAGGTGGCAAGAGACCCAGTACTTC. Amino acid sequence: CASSQGRWQETQYF.

This clonotype was recorded a few times. The chain links TRBV4-3 to TRBJ2-1; 9 bases fit TRBD2. The germline gives CDR1 LGHNA, CDR2 YSLEER. CDR3 length equals 15 residues. Trimming removed 4 bases from V and 6 bases from J; junction bases left unmatched: 7. For the CDR3, the DNA is TGCGCCAGCAGCCCGGGACTAGCAACAGGCAATGAGCAGTTCTTC. Its protein is CASSPGLATGNEQFF.

The chain employs TRBV2 and TRBJ2-5; D might be TRBD1 or TRBD2, each matching 5 bases. CDR1 and CDR2 (germline): SNHLY, FYNNEI. This CDR3 spans 15 amino acids. V shed 5 bases and J shed 2 bases, with 15 bases lying between them. The CDR3 bases are TGTGCCAGCAGTTGGGGCCCGGGATCTCAAGAGACCCAGTACTTC. As protein: CASSWGPGSQETQYF.

The chain recombines TRBV2 with TRBJ2-2; possibly TRBD1 for D (6 bases). Between the trimmed V and J ends, which lost 6 bases and 4 bases, there was a span of 15 bases. The CDR3 loop spans 15 amino acids. Germline V gene data show CDR1 as SNHLY and CDR2 as FYNNEI. The CDR3 here is CASSLPDSPTGELFF. The DNA for the CDR3 is TGTGCCAGCAGCCTACCGGACAGTCCCACCGGGGAGCTGTTTTTT.

This clonotype was counted only a few times. The chain couples TRBV9 to TRBJ2-7; D remains ambiguous. The germline V gene encodes CDR1 SGDLS and CDR2 YYNGEE. This CDR3 contains 15 residues. The V end was cut by 0 bases, the J end by 1 base, with 11 bases between. CDR3 in amino acids: CASSVAAGRSYEQYF. CDR3 coding DNA: TGTGCCAGCAGCGTAGCGGCAGGTCGTTCCTACGAGCAGTACTTC.

There are a few counts of this clonotype. V and J are TRBV4-1 and TRBJ1-5; the D gene is possibly TRBD1 (6 bases). CDR1 and CDR2 from the germline V gene are MGHRA and YSYEKL. Trimming left V 2 bases short and J 7 bases short, with 21 bases between. This CDR3 contains 17 residues. DNA of the CDR3: TGCGCCAGCAGCCAATCCCCACTTGGGGGGCCGGCCCAGCCCCAGCATTTT. This codes for CASSQSPLGGPAQPQHF.

This clonotype was observed a few times. The rearrangement uses TRBV14 and TRBJ2-1; no clear D. The germline V and J ends were trimmed by 0 bases and 0 bases, with 9 bases remaining between them. The CDR3 is made up of 16 amino acids. CDR1 and CDR2 from the germline V gene are SGHDN and FVKESK. Written as DNA, the CDR3 is TGTGCCAGCAGCCAAGATGGGCGACCCTCCTACAATGAGCAGTTCTTC. This codes for CASSQDGRPSYNEQFF. Full variable domain (missing parts from reference TRBV14 and TRBJ2-1): EAGVTQFPSHSVIEKGQTVTLRCDPISGHDNLYWYRRVMGKEIKFLLHFVKESKQDESGMPNNRFLAERTGGTYSTLKVQPAELEDSGVYFCASSQDGRPSYNEQFFGPGTRLTVL.

The chain combines TRBV6-2 or TRBV6-3 with TRBJ2-3; perhaps TRBD2 as D (6 bases). In germline, CDR1 is MNHEY, CDR2 SVGEGT. V lost 7 bases and J lost 2, with 22 bases in between. CDR3 length: 17 residues. Here the CDR3 DNA reads TGTGCCAGCAACCTAGGTTGGGCGGGAAGATTCACAGATACGCAGTATTTT. As protein: CASNLGWAGRFTDTQYF.

The rearrangement joins TRBV27 to TRBJ2-7; 7 bases match TRBD1. V lost 4 bases, J lost 3 bases, and 9 bases stayed unmatched. This CDR3 has 15 amino acids. Per germline, CDR1 MNHEY and CDR2 SMNVEV (reference sequence). CDR3 amino acids: CASSSSTGFIYEQYF. In nucleotides, the CDR3 is TGTGCCAGCAGTTCCTCGACAGGGTTTATCTACGAGCAGTACTTC.

The chain joins TRBV3-1 to TRBJ2-7, with TRBD2 identical over 7 bases. In germline, CDR1 is LGHDT, CDR2 YNNKEL (reference sequence). The CDR3 spans 15 residues. The ends lost 2 bases at V and 2 bases at J; junction bases unmatched: 6. The CDR3: CASSQRWGGTYEQYF. Written as DNA, the CDR3 is TGTGCCAGCAGCCAAAGGTGGGGGGGTACCTACGAGCAGTACTTC.

The table lists this clonotype with many counts. The chain is built from TRBV7-9 and TRBJ2-7; perhaps TRBD2 as D (6 bases). V was cut by 4 bases and J by 4 bases, with 11 bases left in between. CDR1 and CDR2 from the germline V gene are SEHNR and FQNEAQ (reference sequence). CDR3 size: 13 residues. CDR3 region: CASSSGRGYEQYF. For the CDR3, the DNA is TGTGCCAGCAGCTCGGGGCGGGGTTACGAGCAGTACTTC.

The chain employs TRBV30 and TRBJ2-1, with D possibly matching TRBD2 (6 bases). The germline gives CDR1 GTSNPN, CDR2 SVGIG (reference sequence). The CDR3 is 12 residues long. Trimming took off 0 bases at V and 8 bases at J, with 8 bases between the two ends. CDR3 in amino acids: CAWSVGGDEQFF. In DNA form, the CDR3 reads TGTGCCTGGAGTGTAGGCGGGGATGAGCAGTTCTTC.

The V gene is TRBV7-8, the J gene TRBJ2-1; no clear D gene. Trimming took 0 bases from V and 3 from J, leaving 18 bases between them. Germline CDR1 reads SGHVS; CDR2 reads FQNEAQ. This CDR3 comprises 18 residues. Here the CDR3 reads CASSLAQVLGVYYNEQFF. The CDR3, as DNA: TGTGCCAGCAGCTTAGCGCAAGTCTTGGGTGTATACTACAATGAGCAGTTCTTC.

This clonotype was detected a few times. In DNA form, the CDR3 reads TGTGCCAGCAGCCCAGAGACGCTATACAATGAGCAGTTCTTC. Its protein is CASSPETLYNEQFF. This chain connects TRBV7-6 to TRBJ2-1; no reliable D call. Germline V gene data show CDR1 as SGHVS and CDR2 as FNYEAQ. Trimming pared 5 bases from V and 4 bases from J, leaving 12 bases between. This CDR3 region has 14 residues.